This TCR beta chain was captured in a study of beta chain features in type 1 diabetes. General observations from the study: Reads derived from cDNA could over-represent cells showing high TCR expression. TCRB CDR3 length was moderately but significantly reduced in all four CD4+ subsets of Type 1 diabetes patients.

Trimming removed 4 bases from V and 2 bases from J, with 8 bases in between. The CDR3 spans 13 residues. Germline-derived CDR1 and CDR2 are SGHNT and YYREEE (reference sequence). Every donor had blood drawn once into heparin, roughly 100 mL on average. CD4+ naive, central memory, regulatory and stem cell-like memory subsets were isolated by sorting on CD45RO/CCR7/CD25/CD127/CD95/CD27. This clone occurred a few times. As yet, its antigen is unknown. Reverse transcription of all isolated RNA meant that expressed TCRB transcripts were sequenced. Profiled with immunoSEQ multiplex PCR; TCRdb holds only in-frame clones, not every one. The table records 150,000 to 200,000 clones, roughly 60% of them present only once.

The chain joins TRBV5-4 to TRBJ2-3; no definite D call. Sequenced input: naive CD4+ T cells from blood. The clonotype comes from a man aged 30-40 years with type 1 diabetes. The CDR3 loop is CASSKPDTDTQYF. The CDR3, as DNA: TGTGCCAGCAGCAAACCTGACACAGATACGCAGTATTTT. The full variable domain, with the rest looked up from reference TRBV5-4 and TRBJ2-3, is ETGVTQSPTHLIKTRGQQVTLRCSSQSGHNTVSWYQQALGQGPQFIFQYYREEENGRGNFPPRFSGLQFPNYSSELNVNALELDDSALYLCASSKPDTDTQYFGPGTRLTVL.